Following are 15 T cell receptor beta chains from one sample sequenced in a study of cytomegalovirus exposure and HLA in healthy donors. Here immunoSEQ multiplex PCR was the method, and the copy in TCRdb shows in-frame clones only, minus some. This table holds 250,000 to 400,000 clones, 88% found once. The sample taken for sequencing was PBMCs. The receptors shown here come from a man younger than 45 in good health and CMV-seronegative.

The rearrangement links TRBV6-6 to TRBJ1-6; 7 bases are shared with TRBD1. The CDR3 runs 15 residues. V gave up 4 bases and J gave up 7 bases; unmatched junction bases: 7. Germline V gives CDR1 MNHNY, CDR2 SVGAGI (reference sequence). The CDR3 is CASSFTGTENSPLHF. In DNA, the CDR3 is TGTGCCAGCAGTTTCACCGGGACAGAAAATTCACCCCTCCACTTT.

In DNA form, the CDR3 reads TGTGCCACCAGCACCTCTTGGGCAGGGCCGGAGACCCAGTACTTC. Its translation is CATSTSWAGPETQYF. V and J are TRBV15 and TRBJ2-5, with TRBD1 as a possible D gene (5 bases). V was trimmed by 4 bases and J by 5 bases, leaving 17 bases between them. From germline, CDR1 is LNHNV and CDR2 YYDKDF (reference sequence). This CDR3 has 15 residues. Combining the CDR3 with reference TRBV15 and TRBJ2-5 gives the whole variable domain DAMVIQNPRYQVTQFGKPVTLSCSQTLNHNVMYWYQQKSSQAPKLLFHYYDKDFNNEADTPDNFQSRRPNTSFCFLDIRSPGLGDTAMYLCATSTSWAGPETQYFGPGTRLLVL.

The CDR3 sequence is CASSFSGDTEAFF. In nucleotides, the CDR3 is TGTGCCAGCAGCTTCTCAGGGGACACTGAAGCTTTCTTT. The chain combines TRBV7-9 with TRBJ1-1; D perhaps matches TRBD1 (6 bases). The germline V gene has CDR1 SEHNR and CDR2 FQNEAQ (reference sequence). V lost 3 bases to trimming and J lost 3 bases, with 8 bases between them. This CDR3 has 13 amino acids.

This clone was seen only a few times. J is TRBJ1-2 and V is TRBV27, with 7 positions matching TRBD1. Per germline, CDR1 MNHEY and CDR2 SMNVEV (reference sequence). This CDR3 is 16 amino acids long. V shed 6 bases, J shed 7 bases, and the junction held 17 bases outside the gene matches. This CDR3 reads CASRTTGILPLFGYTF. Here the CDR3 DNA reads TGTGCCAGCAGGACGACAGGGATTCTTCCTCTCTTTGGCTACACCTTC.

The chain has TRBV7-2 and TRBJ2-2, with 8 bases identical to TRBD1. CDR1 is SGHTA, CDR2 FQGNSA, per germline. This CDR3 has 15 residues. V was pared by 4 bases and J by 2 bases, with 3 bases of the junction left unmatched. The CDR3 sequence is CASSSGQGNTGELFF. The CDR3 DNA reads as TGTGCCAGCAGCTCAGGACAGGGAAACACCGGGGAGCTGTTTTTT.

This clone was observed once. V is TRBV29-1 and J is TRBJ1-2; 7 nucleotides align to TRBD1. V shed 7 bases and J 5 bases; nucleotides not matched to a gene: 10. This CDR3 has 13 amino acids. Germline CDR1 SQVTM, CDR2 ANQGSEA. The CDR3 DNA follows: TGCAGCGCAGGAGAAACGACAGGGTATGGCTACACCTTC. It is translated as CSAGETTGYGYTF.

The genes are TRBV19 and TRBJ2-7, with TRBD1 matching 9 bases. The trim removed 4 bases at V and 3 bases at J, leaving 4 bases unmatched. The germline V gene encodes CDR1 LNHDA and CDR2 SQIVND (reference sequence). The CDR3 consists of 14 residues. CDR3 sequence (DNA): TGTGCCAGTAGTACCTACAGGGGGCACTACGAGCAGTACTTC. Amino acid sequence: CASSTYRGHYEQYF.

This clone was counted once. V usage is TRBV25-1 and J usage is TRBJ1-3, with TRBD1 matching 8 bases. Germline trimming cut 7 bases from V and 0 bases from J; bases unmatched to any gene: 5. Looked up from germline, CDR1 is MGHDK and CDR2 is SYGVNS. CDR3 length equals 15 residues. The CDR3 nucleotides are TGTGCCAGCACCCCAGGGGGCAGCTCTGGAAACACCATATATTTT. This encodes CASTPGGSSGNTIYF. The entire variable domain, with the rest obtained from reference TRBV25-1 and TRBJ1-3, is as follows: EADIYQTPRYLVIGTGKKITLECSQTMGHDKMYWYQQDPGMELHLIHYSYGVNSTEKGDLSSESTVSRIRTEHFPLTLESARPSHTSQYLCASTPGGSSGNTIYFGEGSWLTVV.

The V call is TRBV5-4, the J call TRBJ1-4; 7 nucleotides match TRBD1. V was pared by 0 bases and J by 5 bases, with 4 bases of the junction left unmatched. Germline loops: CDR1 SGHNT, CDR2 YYREEE (reference sequence). The CDR3 covers 15 residues. CDR3 DNA: TGTGCCAGCAGCTTGGGGGACAGCGGCAATGAAAAACTGTTTTTT. Translation: CASSLGDSGNEKLFF.

This chain uses TRBV11-2 with TRBJ2-5; 10 positions agree with TRBD2. The germline CDR1 and CDR2 sequences are SGHAT and FQNNGV. Trimming took 0 bases from V and 5 from J; bases not matched to a gene: 3. The CDR3 consists of 15 residues. This CDR3 is CASSLEAGGVETQYF. The CDR3, as DNA: TGTGCCAGCAGCTTAGAAGCGGGGGGGGTGGAGACCCAGTACTTC.

The chain uses TRBV4-1 and TRBJ1-3; D is perhaps TRBD1 (5 bases). Germline lookup yields CDR1 MGHRA and CDR2 YSYEKL. CDR3 size: 15 residues. Trimming removed 1 base at V and 7 bases at J, with 14 bases between. The CDR3, as DNA: TGCGCCAGCAGCCAAGTCTTTCGGGACTCGAACACCATATATTTT. Translating gives CASSQVFRDSNTIYF.

The CDR3: CASSQDQRAGTEAFF. The CDR3 DNA sequence: TGCGCCAGCAGCCAAGATCAGAGGGCGGGCACTGAAGCTTTCTTT. The gene calls are TRBV4-3 and TRBJ1-1; D is uncertain. This CDR3 is built from 15 residues. CDR1 is LGHNA and CDR2 is YSLEER in the germline V gene. The ends were cut back, 0 bases at V and 4 bases at J, with 12 bases in the middle.

The rearrangement joins TRBV9 to TRBJ2-3, with 13 bases lining up with TRBD2. The CDR3 is 15 amino acids. Germline values: CDR1 SGDLS, CDR2 YYNGEE. Germline trimming cut 2 bases from V and 7 bases from J; bases unmatched to any gene: 4. CDR3 sequence: CASSVGTSGVYTQYF. In DNA, the CDR3 is TGTGCCAGCAGCGTCGGGACTAGCGGGGTGTATACGCAGTATTTT.

This chain joins TRBV6-5 and TRBJ2-3, with a possible D match to TRBD2 (5 bases). Trimming removed 7 bases from V and 1 base from J, with 15 bases in between. The V gene's germline CDR1 is MNHEY and CDR2 SVGAGI. This CDR3 contains 15 residues. The CDR3 sequence: CASTDGGRGTDTQYF. CDR3 DNA sequence: TGTGCCAGCACCGACGGAGGTAGAGGCACAGATACGCAGTATTTT.

Details on this clone: This CDR3 is also generated by other DNA sequences in the sample. The gene calls are TRBV4-1 and TRBJ2-5; possible D gene TRBD2, 5 bases. Per germline, CDR1 MGHRA and CDR2 YSYEKL. With 0 bases removed from V and 5 bases from J, the gap between germline ends came to 10 bases. There are 14 residues in the CDR3. The CDR3 loop is CASSQDLRGETQYF. The CDR3 DNA sequence: TGCGCCAGCAGCCAAGATCTCCGAGGGGAGACCCAGTACTTC.